This T cell receptor beta chain emerged from a study of blood T cell repertoires in COVID-19. Study summary: Cohort 3 recovered donors had two negative PCRs, clearance, or symptom resolution.

Trimming took off 0 bases at V and 9 bases at J, with 9 bases between the two ends. The CDR3 is made up of 13 amino acids. Germline-derived CDR1 and CDR2 are MRHNA and SNTAGT. In the authors' workflow: Using reference gene primer amplification, nucleated cell counts were estimated. Profiled with immunoSEQ multiplex PCR; TCRdb holds only in-frame clones, not every one. D and trimming come from the DNA, and the V and J calls and clone size come from that table. The data show about 170,000 clones, with less than 80% seen just once and around 20% held by the top ten. The age range of participants was 18 to 89 years, with residence in around 22 US areas. This clone was detected only a few times.

The J gene is TRBJ1-5, the V gene TRBV6-4, with no clear D. The sample consisted of PBMCs or T cells enriched from blood (not recorded which). The source of this sequence is a woman in her 70s in a cohort exposed to, infected with or recovered from COVID-19 (not recorded which). CDR3 sequence reads: CASSDSIGGPQHF. For the CDR3, the DNA is TGTGCCAGCAGTGACTCGATTGGAGGGCCCCAGCATTTT.